Listed below are T cell receptor beta chains from one sample, sequenced in a study of OX40 agonist ivuxolimab in advanced cancers. Clones were read by immunoSEQ multiplex PCR, and TCRdb kept only the in-frame ones, dropping some. This table holds under 20,000 clones, 80% to 90% found once. Specimen: CD4+ or CD8+ T cells sorted from blood, collected in a trial of the OX40 agonist ivuxolimab. The source is an adult with an advanced solid tumor such as melanoma, head and neck, liver or kidney cancer. Both conserved end residues are trimmed from each CDR3. D genes are given only for firm matches.

CDR3aa: ASSLEAGYEQY; len: 11; v_gene: TRBV11-2; j_gene: TRBJ2-7; d_gene: NA
CDR3aa: ASSARPGQEAF; len: 11; v_gene: TRBV2; j_gene: TRBJ1-1; d_gene: NA
CDR3aa: ASSDTEGVPSWNEQF; len: 15; v_gene: TRBV27; j_gene: TRBJ2-1; d_gene: NA
CDR3aa: ASREGGNEQF; len: 10; v_gene: TRBV19; j_gene: TRBJ2-1; d_gene: NA
CDR3aa: ASFPLPGNTIY; len: 11; v_gene: TRBV19; j_gene: TRBJ1-3; d_gene: NA
CDR3aa: ASSSPRELIGTQY; len: 13; v_gene: TRBV5-6; j_gene: TRBJ2-5; d_gene: NA
CDR3aa: ASSRLAADTQY; len: 11; v_gene: TRBV25-1; j_gene: TRBJ2-3; d_gene: TRBD2
CDR3aa: ASSLTGNNQPQH; len: 12; v_gene: TRBV7-9; j_gene: TRBJ1-5; d_gene: NA
CDR3aa: ASSPLGGSSYNEQF; len: 14; v_gene: TRBV11-1; j_gene: TRBJ2-1; d_gene: NA
CDR3aa: ASSQDPGNEQF; len: 11; v_gene: TRBV14; j_gene: TRBJ2-1; d_gene: NA
CDR3aa: ASSQHSVAPQETQY; len: 14; v_gene: TRBV14; j_gene: TRBJ2-5; d_gene: NA
CDR3aa: ASRGFVGQVPDTQY; len: 14; v_gene: TRBV6-6; j_gene: TRBJ2-3; d_gene: TRBD1
CDR3aa: ASSSAEKETQY; len: 11; v_gene: TRBV27; j_gene: TRBJ2-5; d_gene: NA
CDR3aa: ASSLTSSQETQY; len: 12; v_gene: TRBV14; j_gene: TRBJ2-5; d_gene: NA
CDR3aa: ASSPGGYGYT; len: 10; v_gene: TRBV27; j_gene: TRBJ1-2; d_gene: NA
CDR3aa: ASRITAGAKNIQY; len: 13; v_gene: TRBV28; j_gene: TRBJ2-4; d_gene: NA
CDR3aa: ASSFRGFNTEAF; len: 12; v_gene: TRBV27; j_gene: TRBJ1-1; d_gene: NA
CDR3aa: ASGQPQH; len: 7; v_gene: TRBV6-6; j_gene: TRBJ1-5; d_gene: NA
CDR3aa: ASSGLSNTEAF; len: 11; v_gene: TRBV10-2; j_gene: TRBJ1-1; d_gene: NA
CDR3aa: ASSLTSLDTQY; len: 11; v_gene: TRBV7-3; j_gene: TRBJ2-3; d_gene: NA
CDR3aa: ASSPTSGSGANVLT; len: 14; v_gene: TRBV4-3; j_gene: TRBJ2-6; d_gene: TRBD2
CDR3aa: ASSQDDGAAKNIQY; len: 14; v_gene: TRBV4-3; j_gene: TRBJ2-4; d_gene: NA
CDR3aa: ASRLLAGDDEQF; len: 12; v_gene: TRBV25-1; j_gene: TRBJ2-1; d_gene: TRBD2
CDR3aa: ASSSSRGPPQH; len: 11; v_gene: TRBV28; j_gene: TRBJ1-5; d_gene: NA
CDR3aa: ASSVSTGNLYEQY; len: 13; v_gene: TRBV9; j_gene: TRBJ2-7; d_gene: TRBD1
CDR3aa: ASSEGQNTEAF; len: 11; v_gene: TRBV9; j_gene: TRBJ1-1; d_gene: NA
CDR3aa: ASSLTQSTNEKLF; len: 13; v_gene: TRBV6-1; j_gene: TRBJ1-4; d_gene: NA
CDR3aa: ASSMGQGPRDTIY; len: 13; v_gene: TRBV6-1; j_gene: TRBJ1-3; d_gene: NA
CDR3aa: ASSSGTEYQPQH; len: 12; v_gene: TRBV19; j_gene: TRBJ1-5; d_gene: TRBD1
CDR3aa: ASSLSAGYLAGGTDTQY; len: 17; v_gene: TRBV27; j_gene: TRBJ2-3; d_gene: TRBD2
CDR3aa: ASSSSPTGSMETQY; len: 14; v_gene: TRBV6-5; j_gene: TRBJ2-5; d_gene: TRBD1
CDR3aa: ASSSTGLAGGKNTDTQY; len: 17; v_gene: TRBV7-2; j_gene: TRBJ2-3; d_gene: TRBD2
CDR3aa: ASSQVSGGTYEQY; len: 13; v_gene: TRBV4-1; j_gene: TRBJ2-7; d_gene: TRBD2
CDR3aa: ASSFITGSLMNTEAF; len: 15; v_gene: TRBV7-2; j_gene: TRBJ1-1; d_gene: NA
CDR3aa: ASSQVWYGTGATDTQY; len: 16; v_gene: TRBV4-2; j_gene: TRBJ2-3; d_gene: TRBD1
CDR3aa: ASSFSGPGLPQETQY; len: 15; v_gene: TRBV27; j_gene: TRBJ2-5; d_gene: NA
CDR3aa: ASSQDLGHSMNTEAF; len: 15; v_gene: TRBV14; j_gene: TRBJ1-1; d_gene: NA
CDR3aa: ASADFTENTEAF; len: 12; v_gene: TRBV27; j_gene: TRBJ1-1; d_gene: NA
CDR3aa: ASSYWGLPNEKLF; len: 13; v_gene: TRBV6-5; j_gene: TRBJ1-4; d_gene: NA
CDR3aa: AIRGLGFYEQY; len: 11; v_gene: TRBV2; j_gene: TRBJ2-7; d_gene: NA
CDR3aa: ASSQDAGTSAYNEQF; len: 15; v_gene: TRBV4-3; j_gene: TRBJ2-1; d_gene: TRBD2
CDR3aa: ASLPRPTRTGPHYEQY; len: 16; v_gene: TRBV28; j_gene: TRBJ2-7; d_gene: TRBD1
CDR3aa: ASSQVEVEGEKLF; len: 13; v_gene: TRBV5-1; j_gene: TRBJ1-4; d_gene: NA
CDR3aa: ASSLVRERWDNEQF; len: 14; v_gene: TRBV11-2; j_gene: TRBJ2-1; d_gene: TRBD2
CDR3aa: ASSLSSGESSYNEQF; len: 15; v_gene: TRBV28; j_gene: TRBJ2-1; d_gene: NA
CDR3aa: ASSLGEAMGYT; len: 11; v_gene: TRBV6-6; j_gene: TRBJ1-2; d_gene: NA
CDR3aa: ASSLSVETNEKLF; len: 13; v_gene: TRBV27; j_gene: TRBJ1-4; d_gene: NA
CDR3aa: ASRADGNQPQH; len: 11; v_gene: TRBV7-2; j_gene: TRBJ1-5; d_gene: NA